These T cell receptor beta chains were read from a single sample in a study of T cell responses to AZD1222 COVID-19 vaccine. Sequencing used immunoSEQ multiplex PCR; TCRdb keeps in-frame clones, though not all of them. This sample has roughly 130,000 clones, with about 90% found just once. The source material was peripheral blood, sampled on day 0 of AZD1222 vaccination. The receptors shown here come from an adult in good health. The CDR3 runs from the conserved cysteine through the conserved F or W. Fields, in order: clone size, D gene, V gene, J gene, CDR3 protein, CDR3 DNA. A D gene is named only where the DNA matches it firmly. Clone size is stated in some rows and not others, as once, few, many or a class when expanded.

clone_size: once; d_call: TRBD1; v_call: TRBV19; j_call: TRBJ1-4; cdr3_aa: CASSRQGWEEKLFF; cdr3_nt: TGTGCCAGTAGTCGACAGGGGTGGGAAGAAAAACTGTTTTTT
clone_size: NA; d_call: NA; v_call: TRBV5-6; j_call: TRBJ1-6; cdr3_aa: CASSTWTEINSPLHF; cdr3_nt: TGTGCCAGCAGCACGTGGACAGAAATAAATTCACCCCTCCACTTT
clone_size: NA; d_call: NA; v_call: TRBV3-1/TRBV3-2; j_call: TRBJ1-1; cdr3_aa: CASSRDTEAFF; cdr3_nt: TGTGCCAGCAGCCGGGACACTGAAGCTTTCTTT
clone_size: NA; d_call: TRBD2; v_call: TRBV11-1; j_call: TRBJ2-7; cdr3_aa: CASRGTSGSYEQYF; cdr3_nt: TGTGCCAGCAGGGGGACTAGCGGGAGCTACGAGCAGTACTTC
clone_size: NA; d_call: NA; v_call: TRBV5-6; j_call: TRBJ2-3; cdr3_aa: CASSLGPQLDTQYF; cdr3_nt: TGTGCCAGCAGCTTGGGACCGCAATTGGATACGCAGTATTTT
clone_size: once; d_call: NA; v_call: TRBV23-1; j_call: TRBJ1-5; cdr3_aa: CASSPAGGFGQPQHF; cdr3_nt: TGCGCCAGCAGTCCGGCGGGGGGTTTTGGGCAGCCCCAGCATTTT
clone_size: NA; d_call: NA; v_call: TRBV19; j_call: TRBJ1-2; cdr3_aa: CASSGRGGQYGYTF; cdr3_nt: TGTGCCAGTAGCGGCAGGGGAGGACAATATGGCTACACCTTC
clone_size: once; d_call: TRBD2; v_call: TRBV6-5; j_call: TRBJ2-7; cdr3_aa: CASGSGGSYSYEQYF; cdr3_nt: TGTGCCAGCGGTAGCGGGGGGTCCTACTCCTACGAGCAGTACTTC
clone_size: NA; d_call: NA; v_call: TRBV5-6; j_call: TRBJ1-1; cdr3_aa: CASSLEQGDFSWNTEAFF; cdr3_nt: TGTGCCAGCAGCTTGGAACAGGGAGACTTTTCGTGGAACACTGAAGCTTTCTTT
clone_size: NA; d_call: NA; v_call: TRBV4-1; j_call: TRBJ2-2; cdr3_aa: CASREQVLRGTGELFF; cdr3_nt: TGCGCCAGCAGAGAACAGGTGCTCCGAGGCACCGGGGAGCTGTTTTTT
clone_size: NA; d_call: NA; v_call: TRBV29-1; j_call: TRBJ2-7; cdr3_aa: CSVRTDAYEQYF; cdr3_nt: TGCAGCGTCAGGACAGACGCCTACGAGCAGTACTTC
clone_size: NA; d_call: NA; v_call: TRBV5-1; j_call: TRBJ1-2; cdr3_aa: CASSLDQGHGYTF; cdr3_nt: TGCGCCAGCAGCTTAGACCAGGGGCATGGCTACACCTTC
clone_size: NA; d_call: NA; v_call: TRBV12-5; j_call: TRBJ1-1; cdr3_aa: CASGLEGMNTEAFF; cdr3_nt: TGTGCTAGTGGTTTGGAAGGGATGAACACTGAAGCTTTCTTT
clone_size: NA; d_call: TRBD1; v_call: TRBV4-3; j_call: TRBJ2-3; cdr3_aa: CASSQEGVSGGTADTQYF; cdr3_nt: TGCGCCAGCAGCCAAGAAGGGGTGTCAGGGGGAACGGCGGATACGCAGTATTTT
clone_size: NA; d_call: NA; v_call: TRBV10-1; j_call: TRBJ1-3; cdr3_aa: CASDLQVRMGNTIYF; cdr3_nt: TGCGCCAGCGACCTACAAGTACGCATGGGAAACACCATATATTTT
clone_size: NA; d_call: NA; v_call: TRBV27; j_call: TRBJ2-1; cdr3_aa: CASSFPEDPESEQFF; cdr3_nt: TGTGCCAGCAGTTTCCCGGAGGACCCGGAGAGTGAGCAGTTCTTC
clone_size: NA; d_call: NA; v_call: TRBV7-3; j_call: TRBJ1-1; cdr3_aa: CASSLFSGGGEAFF; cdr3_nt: TGTGCCAGCAGCTTATTCTCCGGGGGCGGCGAAGCTTTCTTT
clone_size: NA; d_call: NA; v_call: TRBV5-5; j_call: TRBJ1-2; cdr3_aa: CASSLVGDPYGYTF; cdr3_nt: TGTGCCAGCAGCTTGGTCGGGGACCCTTATGGCTACACCTTC
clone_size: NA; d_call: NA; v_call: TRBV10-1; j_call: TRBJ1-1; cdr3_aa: CASSVRVSTEAFF; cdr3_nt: TGCGCCAGCAGTGTCAGGGTGAGCACTGAAGCTTTCTTT
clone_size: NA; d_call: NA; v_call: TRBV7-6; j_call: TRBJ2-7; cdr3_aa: CASSALPVVPYEQYF; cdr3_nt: TGTGCCAGCAGCGCCCTTCCGGTAGTCCCCTACGAGCAGTACTTC
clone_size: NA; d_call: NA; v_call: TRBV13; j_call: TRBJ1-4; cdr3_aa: CASSWSNEKLFF; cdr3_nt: TGTGCCAGCAGCTGGTCTAATGAAAAACTGTTTTTT
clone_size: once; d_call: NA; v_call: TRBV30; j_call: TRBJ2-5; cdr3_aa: CAWSVLWPGQETQYF; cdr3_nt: TGTGCCTGGAGTGTACTCTGGCCAGGGCAAGAGACCCAGTACTTC
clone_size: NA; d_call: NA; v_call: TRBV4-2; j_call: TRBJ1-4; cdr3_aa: CASSQVAQAPSSTNEKLFF; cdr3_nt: TGTGCCAGCAGCCAAGTCGCACAGGCGCCTTCTTCAACTAATGAAAAACTGTTTTTT
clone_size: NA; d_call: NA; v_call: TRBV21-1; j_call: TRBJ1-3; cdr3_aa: CASSKDGAGFSGNTIYF; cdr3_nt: TGTGCCAGCAGCAAAGATGGAGCAGGGTTCTCTGGAAACACCATATATTTT
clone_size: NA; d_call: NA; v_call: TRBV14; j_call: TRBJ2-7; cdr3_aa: CASSLRQSYEQYF; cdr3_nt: TGTGCCAGCAGCCTCCGACAGTCCTACGAGCAGTACTTC
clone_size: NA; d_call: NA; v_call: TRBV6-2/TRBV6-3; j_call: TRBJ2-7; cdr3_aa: CASSWSQGNEQYF; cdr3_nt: TGTGCCAGCAGTTGGTCCCAGGGCAACGAGCAGTACTTC
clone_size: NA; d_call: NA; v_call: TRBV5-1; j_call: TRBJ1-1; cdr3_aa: CASSSTGMNTEAFF; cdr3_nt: TGCGCCAGCAGCTCTACAGGGATGAACACTGAAGCTTTCTTT
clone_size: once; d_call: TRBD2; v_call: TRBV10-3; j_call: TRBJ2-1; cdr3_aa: CAIRAGLAGATEFF; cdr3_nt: TGTGCCATCAGGGCGGGTCTAGCGGGGGCGACGGAGTTCTTC
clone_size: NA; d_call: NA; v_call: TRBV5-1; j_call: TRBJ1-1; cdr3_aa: CASSLAWNTEAFF; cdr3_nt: TGCGCCAGCAGCTTGGCCTGGAACACTGAAGCTTTCTTT
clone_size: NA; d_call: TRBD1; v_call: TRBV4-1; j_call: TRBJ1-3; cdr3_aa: CASSQGQGSGNTIYF; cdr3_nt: TGCGCCAGCAGCCAAGGACAGGGGTCTGGAAACACCATATATTTT
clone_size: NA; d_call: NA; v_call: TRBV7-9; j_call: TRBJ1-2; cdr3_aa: CASSPKAGGRGYTF; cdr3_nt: TGTGCCAGCAGCCCCAAGGCGGGGGGAAGGGGCTACACCTTC
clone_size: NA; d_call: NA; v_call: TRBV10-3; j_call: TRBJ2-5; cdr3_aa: CAISESGVQETQYF; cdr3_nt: TGTGCCATCAGTGAATCTGGGGTCCAAGAGACCCAGTACTTC
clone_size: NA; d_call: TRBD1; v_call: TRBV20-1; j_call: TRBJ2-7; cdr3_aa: CSASRGDRVFTYEQYF; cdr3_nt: TGCAGTGCTAGTAGAGGGGACAGGGTTTTCACCTACGAGCAGTACTTC
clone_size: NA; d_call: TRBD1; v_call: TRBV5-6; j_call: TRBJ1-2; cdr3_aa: CASSLVVGGHYGYTF; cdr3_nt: TGTGCCAGCAGCTTGGTTGTAGGGGGCCACTATGGCTACACCTTC
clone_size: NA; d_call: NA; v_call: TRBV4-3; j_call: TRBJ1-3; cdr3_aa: CASSQVPQDGGNTIYF; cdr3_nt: TGCGCCAGCAGCCAAGTACCCCAGGACGGCGGAAACACCATATATTTT
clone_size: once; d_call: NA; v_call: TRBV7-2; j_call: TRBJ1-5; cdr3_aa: CASSLRQGNQPQHF; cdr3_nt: TGTGCCAGCAGCTTAAGGCAGGGGAATCAGCCCCAGCATTTT
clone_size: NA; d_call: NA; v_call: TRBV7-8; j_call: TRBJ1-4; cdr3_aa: CASSFWTQGLKGEKLFF; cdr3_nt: TGTGCCAGCAGCTTTTGGACACAGGGATTAAAGGGTGAAAAACTGTTTTTT
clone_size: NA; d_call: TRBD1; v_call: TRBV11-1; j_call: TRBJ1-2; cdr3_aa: CASSPGQENYGYTF; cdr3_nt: TGTGCCAGCAGCCCGGGACAGGAAAACTATGGCTACACCTTC
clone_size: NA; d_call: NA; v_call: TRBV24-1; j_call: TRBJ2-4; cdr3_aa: CATSDLDRLAKNIQYF; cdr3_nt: TGTGCCACCAGTGATTTGGACAGGCTAGCCAAAAACATTCAGTACTTC
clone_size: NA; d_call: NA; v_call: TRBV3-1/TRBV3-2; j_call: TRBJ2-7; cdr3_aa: CASSQEVQDYEQYF; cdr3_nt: TGTGCCAGCAGCCAAGAGGTGCAGGACTACGAGCAGTACTTC